The following is a TCR beta chain sequence with its context. There are 12 residues in the CDR3. Per germline, CDR1 SNHLY and CDR2 FYNNEI. Trimming cost V 6 bases and J 6 bases; bases outside gene matches: 4. This entry belongs to a study of blood T cell repertoires in COVID-19. Study as a whole: COVID-19 samples from acute and convalescent phases originated in the United States, Italy and Spain. Sources were T cells, B-cell-depleted T cells, or PBMCs; the material itself was cDNA or gDNA.

Only in-frame clones appear in the TCRdb table, and some are missing; sequencing was by immunoSEQ multiplex PCR. Of roughly 63,000 clones in the sample, about 74% are singletons; the top ten hold approximately 28%. The gene calls are TRBV2 and TRBJ1-2, with TRBD1 matching over 7 bases. The sequence was collected from a woman older than 75 with acute or convalescent COVID-19. The sequencing input was peripheral blood. The CDR3 region has the DNA TGTGCCAGCAGGTATACAGGGGATGGCTACACCTTC. Its translation is CASRYTGDGYTF.